These 7 T cell receptor beta chains came from one sample sequenced in a study of regulatory T cells in long-lasting Graves disease. TCR beta libraries were built with iRepertoire HTBI primers and Arm-PCR of CDR3 regions. Via MiXCR, TCRdb re-called the multiplex PCR reads, giving one row per CDR3 protein. Among under 300,000 distinct CDR3 sequences listed, 20% were seen once. The sample's time point: newly diagnosed GD, antithyroid drugs for less than 3 months. Preparation of the TCR library used RNA extracted from PBMCs. The source was peripheral blood mononuclear cells (PBMCs), collected at new diagnosis, from a patient treated with antithyroid drugs. These TCRs come from a female donor with Graves disease.

This clonotype was seen a few times. Germline is not matched at one junction end, which may reflect a read error. This chain joins TRBV5-1 and TRBJ2-3, with D uncertain. This CDR3 spans 12 amino acids. Germline values: CDR1 SGHRS, CDR2 YFSETQ. CDR3 sequence reads: CAGSLNEDTQYF. The CDR3 nucleotides are TGCGCCGGCAGCCTCAACGAGGATACGCAGTATTTT.

There are a few counts of this clonotype. This sequence joins TRBV3-1 and TRBJ2-2; TRBD2 matches 8 bases. Germline-derived CDR1 and CDR2 are LGHDT and YNNKEL (reference sequence). CDR3 length equals 14 residues. After removal of 1 base from V and 7 bases from J, the junction contained 2 bases not matched to a gene. CDR3 loop: CASSQGLAGGELFF. The DNA for the CDR3 is TGTGCCAGCAGCCAAGGGCTAGCGGGCGGGGAGCTGTTTTTT.

There are many counts of this clonotype. The rearrangement links TRBV6-2 or TRBV6-3 to TRBJ2-1; 9 bases are a match to TRBD2. V dropped 5 bases and J dropped 1; count of bases not matched to a gene: 12. The CDR3 has 18 amino acids. From germline, CDR1 is MNHEY and CDR2 SVGEGT. This chain's CDR3 is CASSGTSQLKGSYNEQFF. CDR3 DNA sequence: TGTGCCAGCAGTGGGACTAGCCAACTCAAAGGGTCCTACAATGAGCAGTTCTTC.

The CDR3 loop reads CASSHGRNYGYTF. CDR3 DNA sequence: TGCGCCAGCAGCCATGGCAGGAACTATGGCTACACCTTC. This rearrangement joins TRBV4-3 to TRBJ1-2; no clear D gene. V was cut by 3 bases and J by 2 bases, with 7 bases left in between. In germline, CDR1 is LGHNA, CDR2 YSLEER. The CDR3 consists of 13 residues.

At least ten counts were recorded for this clonotype. The junction differs from germline at one of its ends, possibly a read error. V and J are TRBV19 and TRBJ1-4, with D perhaps TRBD1 (6 bases). The CDR3 is 17 residues long. Germline CDR1 is LNHDA and CDR2 is SQIVND (reference sequence). CDR3 sequence reads: CASNSPGETRLNEKLFF. The CDR3 bases are TGTGCAAGTAACTCTCCAGGGGAGACCCGCCTTAATGAAAAACTGTTTTTT.

The chain carries TRBV6-5 and TRBJ2-7; TRBD1 matches at 9 bases. CDR1 is MNHEY, CDR2 SVGAGI, per germline. This CDR3 has 14 amino acids. The ends lost 4 bases at V and 5 bases at J; junction bases unmatched: 6. In DNA form, the CDR3 reads TGTGCCAGCAGTTGGGACAGGGAAACCCACGAGCAGTACTTC. Translating it yields CASSWDRETHEQYF.

This clonotype was seen ten or more times. The chain uses TRBV6-1 and TRBJ1-2; D gene uncertain. CDR1 and CDR2 from the germline V gene are MNHNS and SASEGT. This CDR3 is built from 15 residues. With 7 bases removed from V and 2 bases from J, the gap between germline ends came to 17 bases. CDR3 protein: CASTPRPGRNYGYTF. The CDR3 DNA reads TGTGCCAGCACCCCGCGGCCGGGAAGGAACTATGGCTACACCTTC.